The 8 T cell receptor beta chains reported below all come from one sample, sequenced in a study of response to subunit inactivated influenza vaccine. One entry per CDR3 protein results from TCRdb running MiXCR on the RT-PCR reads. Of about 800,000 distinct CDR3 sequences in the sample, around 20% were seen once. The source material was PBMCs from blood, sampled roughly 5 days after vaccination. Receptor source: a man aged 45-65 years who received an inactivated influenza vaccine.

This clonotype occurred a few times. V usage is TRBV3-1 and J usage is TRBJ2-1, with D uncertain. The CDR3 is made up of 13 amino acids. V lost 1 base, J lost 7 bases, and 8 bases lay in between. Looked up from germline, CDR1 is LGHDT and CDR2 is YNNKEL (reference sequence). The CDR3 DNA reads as TGTGCCAGCAGCCAAGTGCGGTTGAATGAGCAGTTCTTC. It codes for CASSQVRLNEQFF.

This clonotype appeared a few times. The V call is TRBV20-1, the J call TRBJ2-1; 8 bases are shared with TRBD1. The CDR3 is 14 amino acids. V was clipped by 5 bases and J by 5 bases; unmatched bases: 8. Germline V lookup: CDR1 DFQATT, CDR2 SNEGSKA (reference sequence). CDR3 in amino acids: CSAGGQVPNNEQFF. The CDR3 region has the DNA TGCAGTGCTGGGGGACAGGTTCCAAACAATGAGCAGTTCTTC.

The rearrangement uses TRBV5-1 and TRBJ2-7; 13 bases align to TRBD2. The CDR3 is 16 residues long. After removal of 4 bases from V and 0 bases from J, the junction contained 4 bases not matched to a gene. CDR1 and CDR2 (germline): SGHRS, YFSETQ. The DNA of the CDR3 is TGCGCCAGCAGCCTAACTAGCGGGAGGGCCTCCTACGAGCAGTACTTC. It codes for CASSLTSGRASYEQYF.

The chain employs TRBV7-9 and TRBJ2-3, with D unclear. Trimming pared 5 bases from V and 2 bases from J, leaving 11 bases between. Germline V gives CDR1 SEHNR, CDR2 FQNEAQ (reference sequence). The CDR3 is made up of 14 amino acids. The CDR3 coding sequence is TGTGCCAGCAGCAACTCGCCTTTCACAGATACGCAGTATTTT. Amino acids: CASSNSPFTDTQYF.

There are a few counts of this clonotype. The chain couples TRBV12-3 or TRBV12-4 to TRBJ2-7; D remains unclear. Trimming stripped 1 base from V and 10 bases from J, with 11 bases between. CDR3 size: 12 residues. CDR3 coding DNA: TGTGCCAGCAGTTTAGGGACCCCCCTACAGTACTTC. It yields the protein CASSLGTPLQYF.

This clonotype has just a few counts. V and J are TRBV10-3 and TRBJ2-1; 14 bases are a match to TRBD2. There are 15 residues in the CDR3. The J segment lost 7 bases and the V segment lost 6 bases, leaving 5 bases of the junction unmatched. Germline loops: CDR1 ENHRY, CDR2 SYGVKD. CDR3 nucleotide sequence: TGTGCCATCAGGGGACTAGCGGGAGTTCATAATGAGCAGTTCTTC. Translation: CAIRGLAGVHNEQFF.

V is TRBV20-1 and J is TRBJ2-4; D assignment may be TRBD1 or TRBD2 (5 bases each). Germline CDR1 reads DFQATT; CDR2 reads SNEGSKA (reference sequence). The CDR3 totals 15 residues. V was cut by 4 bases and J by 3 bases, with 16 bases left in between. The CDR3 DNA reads TGCAGTGCTAAGGGACCCCCTTCGGGCAAAAACATTCAGTACTTC. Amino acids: CSAKGPPSGKNIQYF.

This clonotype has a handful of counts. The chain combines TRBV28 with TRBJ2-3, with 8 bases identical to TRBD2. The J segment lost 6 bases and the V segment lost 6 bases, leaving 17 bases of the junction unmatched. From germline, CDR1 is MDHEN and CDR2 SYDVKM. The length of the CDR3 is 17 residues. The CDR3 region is CASRPLISGSGLDTQYF. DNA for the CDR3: TGTGCCAGCAGACCCCTGATAAGCGGGAGCGGGTTGGATACGCAGTATTTT.